These 27 T cell receptor beta chains share one sample of origin, sequenced in a study of shared T cell receptors in the human thymus. Sequencing was performed with immunoSEQ multiplex PCR; in TCRdb, only in-frame clones are kept and a portion is missing. Counted here are about 380,000 clones, around 93% occurring once; the ten biggest clones make up approximately 0.02%. The specimen was thymocytes. These receptors were obtained from a human donor.

V and J are TRBV28 and TRBJ2-2, with 8 positions matching TRBD2. This CDR3 is 15 amino acids long. Trimming cost V 5 bases and J 6 bases; bases outside gene matches: 8. Germline assignment: CDR1 MDHEN and CDR2 SYDVKM. The CDR3 spells CASSPGASGSGELFF. The CDR3 region has the DNA TGTGCCAGCAGTCCCGGGGCTAGCGGGTCCGGGGAGCTGTTTTTT.

J is TRBJ2-7 and V is TRBV11-2; D might be TRBD2 (6 bases). Trimming removed 6 bases from V and 2 bases from J, with 23 bases in between. The length of the CDR3 is 17 residues. CDR1 and CDR2 from the germline V gene are SGHAT and FQNNGV. The CDR3 DNA is TGTGCCAGCAGTTACCCCGGGGCTGGAGGGCCAGCCTACGAGCAGTACTTC. This translates into CASSYPGAGGPAYEQYF.

The V call is TRBV10-3, the J call TRBJ2-3; TRBD2 matches 8 bases. CDR1 ENHRY and CDR2 SYGVKD come from the germline V gene. V lost 6 bases, J lost 1 base, and 9 bases stayed unmatched. The CDR3 sequence is 16 residues long. CDR3 DNA sequence: TGTGCCATCAGCGATAACGGGAGGGCGTGCACAGATACGCAGTATTTT. It translates to CAISDNGRACTDTQYF.

The rearrangement links TRBV5-6 to TRBJ1-6; D call uncertain. Trimming shortened V by 0 bases and J by 13 bases, and 14 bases separated the two germline ends. The CDR3 covers 14 residues. Per germline, CDR1 SGHDT and CDR2 YYEEEE. Here the CDR3 reads CASSLGPQEKPLHF. CDR3 nucleotide sequence: TGTGCCAGCAGCTTGGGGCCCCAGGAAAAGCCCCTCCACTTT.

In its sample, this clone was seen once. The chain employs TRBV28 and TRBJ2-1; TRBD1 is a possible D gene (6 bases). CDR3 size: 12 residues. The V end was cut by 6 bases, the J end by 9 bases, with 12 bases between. The V gene's germline CDR1 is MDHEN and CDR2 SYDVKM. Here the CDR3 reads CASRDPRGEQFF. The CDR3 region has the DNA TGTGCCAGCAGAGACCCCAGGGGTGAGCAGTTCTTC.

The gene calls are TRBV4-3 and TRBJ2-1, with a possible D match to TRBD1 (6 bases). Germline-derived CDR1 and CDR2 are LGHNA and YSLEER. The CDR3 loop spans 18 amino acids. V was pared by 1 base and J by 0 bases, with 16 bases between. The chain's CDR3 is CASSQGTVRGGSYNEQFF. The CDR3 DNA is TGCGCCAGCAGCCAAGGAACTGTGCGAGGGGGCTCCTACAATGAGCAGTTCTTC.

The chain combines TRBV14 with TRBJ1-2; possibly TRBD1 for D (6 bases). The CDR3 length is 17 residues. V was pared by 1 base and J by 1 base, with 16 bases between. Germline V CDR1 and CDR2: SGHDN, FVKESK. CDR3 loop: CASSQGPTGPFNYGYTF. The CDR3 bases are TGTGCCAGCAGCCAAGGCCCGACAGGACCCTTTAACTATGGCTACACCTTC.

The chain carries TRBV6-6 and TRBJ2-1; TRBD2 matches at 7 bases. V trimming: 5 bases; J trimming: 4 bases; junction bases outside the gene matches: 2. Germline CDR1 reads MNHNY; CDR2 reads SVGAGI (reference sequence). This CDR3 is 13 amino acids long. CDR3 loop: CASSERGYNEQFF. The CDR3 nucleotides are TGTGCCAGCAGTGAGCGGGGATACAATGAGCAGTTCTTC.

This chain links TRBV29-1 with TRBJ1-1; D unclear. The CDR3 has 13 residues. Looked up from germline, CDR1 is SQVTM and CDR2 is ANQGSEA. Trimming took off 1 base at V and 4 bases at J, with 10 bases between the two ends. The CDR3 DNA reads as TGCAGCGTTGAAGGGGCCGGGAGCACTGAAGCTTTCTTT. As protein: CSVEGAGSTEAFF.

CDR3: CASSLETLPSSGNTIYF. The CDR3 region has the DNA TGCGCCAGCAGCTTAGAGACCCTTCCTAGCTCTGGAAACACCATATATTTT. The rearrangement links TRBV5-1 to TRBJ1-3, with D uncertain. CDR3 length: 17 amino acids. Per the germline V gene, CDR1 is SGHRS and CDR2 is YFSETQ. V was trimmed by 2 bases and J by 0 bases, leaving 15 bases between them.

V usage is TRBV19 and J usage is TRBJ2-4; a possible D gene is TRBD1 (6 bases). Germline V gives CDR1 LNHDA, CDR2 SQIVND (reference sequence). This CDR3 is 17 amino acids long. With 2 bases removed from V and 0 bases from J, the gap between germline ends came to 14 bases. The CDR3 DNA reads as TGTGCCAGTAGTATACCAAGGACAGAACTAGCCAAAAACATTCAGTACTTC. This codes for CASSIPRTELAKNIQYF.

The V gene is TRBV28, the J gene TRBJ1-1; no definite D call. CDR1 and CDR2 from the germline V gene are MDHEN and SYDVKM. This CDR3 has 12 amino acids. The V and J ends lost 6 bases and 1 base respectively, with 6 bases between them. The CDR3 reads CASSGGNTEAFF. The CDR3 DNA reads TGTGCCAGCAGCGGAGGGAACACTGAAGCTTTCTTT. Variable domain in full (rest from reference TRBV28 and TRBJ1-1): DVKVTQSSRYLVKRTGEKVFLECVQDMDHENMFWYRQDPGLGLRLIYFSYDVKMKEKGDIPEGYSVSREKKERFSLILESASTNQTSMYLCASSGGNTEAFFGQGTRLTVV.

This sequence joins TRBV9 and TRBJ2-1, with D possibly being TRBD1 or TRBD2 (5 bases each). CDR1 and CDR2 from the germline V gene are SGDLS and YYNGEE. V gave up 4 bases and J gave up 9 bases, with 20 bases separating them. CDR3 size: 15 residues. In nucleotides, the CDR3 is TGTGCCAGCAGCCGGTTGGGGCCGGGACCGAGTGAGCAGTTCTTC. Its translation: CASSRLGPGPSEQFF.

J is TRBJ2-1 and V is TRBV11-3; D may be TRBD2 (6 bases). Per the germline V gene, CDR1 is SGHNT and CDR2 is YENEEA. The CDR3 is 17 residues long. The ends were cut back, 2 bases at V and 5 bases at J, with 19 bases in the middle. The CDR3 nucleotides are TGTGCCAGCAGCTTAAGGACGGGAGATGGGCCAGACAATGAGCAGTTCTTC. Its translation: CASSLRTGDGPDNEQFF.

CDR3 nucleotide sequence: TGTGCCAGCAGCGTAGGGGGGGTCCGAAGCTATGGCTACACCTTC. Translation: CASSVGGVRSYGYTF. The rearrangement joins TRBV9 to TRBJ1-2, with a possible D match to TRBD1 (5 bases). Per germline, CDR1 SGDLS and CDR2 YYNGEE. The CDR3 length is 15 residues. V was pared by 0 bases and J by 4 bases, with 13 bases between.

This chain connects TRBV15 to TRBJ2-3, with a possible D match to TRBD1 (5 bases). The CDR3 extends over 17 amino acids. V was trimmed by 0 bases and J by 2 bases, leaving 15 bases between them. CDR1 is LNHNV and CDR2 is YYDKDF in the germline V gene (reference sequence). DNA for the CDR3: TGTGCCACCAGCAGAGATCGGGCCAGGGTTAACACAGATACGCAGTATTTT. It encodes CATSRDRARVNTDTQYF.

J is TRBJ2-2 and V is TRBV19; 8 bases map to TRBD1. CDR3 length equals 15 residues. The V gene end was trimmed by 6 bases and the J gene end by 3 bases; junction bases not matched to a gene: 6. Looked up from germline, CDR1 is LNHDA and CDR2 is SQIVND (reference sequence). CDR3: CASRAGGKHTGELFF. The CDR3 nucleotides are TGTGCCAGTAGGGCAGGGGGCAAACACACCGGGGAGCTGTTTTTT.

The CDR3 here is CASRLDLETQYF. DNA for the CDR3: TGTGCCAGCCGTCTTGATTTGGAGACCCAGTACTTC. The gene calls are TRBV6-1 and TRBJ2-5; the D is unclear. CDR3 length equals 12 residues. Trimming left V 8 bases short and J 5 bases short, with 12 bases between. CDR1 is MNHNS and CDR2 is SASEGT in the germline V gene.

The chain uses TRBV7-3 and TRBJ2-3; 10 bases are shared with TRBD1. This CDR3 has 20 residues. Germline trimming cut 0 bases from V and 4 bases from J; bases unmatched to any gene: 16. CDR1 and CDR2 from the germline V gene are SGHTA and FQGTGA. The CDR3 nucleotides are TGTGCCAGCAGCTTAACTGTTGGGCGTCCGGGACAGGGGAGATCAGATACGCAGTATTTT. It translates to CASSLTVGRPGQGRSDTQYF.

This chain connects TRBV9 to TRBJ1-4; 7 positions match TRBD1. The CDR3 runs 17 residues. CDR1 is SGDLS, CDR2 YYNGEE, per germline. V dropped 4 bases and J dropped 0; count of bases not matched to a gene: 9. CDR3 nucleotides: TGTGCCAGCAGCCCAAAGGCCAGGGGGACAACTAATGAAAAACTGTTTTTT. Its protein product is CASSPKARGTTNEKLFF.

The rearrangement uses TRBV19 and TRBJ2-2; 7 bases are a match to TRBD2. Germline V gives CDR1 LNHDA, CDR2 SQIVND (reference sequence). V was clipped by 3 bases and J by 6 bases; unmatched bases: 10. The CDR3 is 16 amino acids. CDR3 region: CASSIFPGREAGELFF. The CDR3 DNA reads TGTGCCAGTAGTATTTTTCCGGGGAGGGAGGCCGGGGAGCTGTTTTTT.

Comment on this clone: One end of the junction fails to match germline, which may point to a read error. The V and J genes are TRBV7-7 and TRBJ2-1, with a weak D call TRBD2 (5 bases). The CDR3 is 16 residues long. Germline values: CDR1 SSHAT, CDR2 FNYEAQ (reference sequence). CDR3 in amino acids: CASSLDEGRLGNEQFF. DNA of the CDR3: TGTGCTAGCAGCTTGGACGAGGGCCGATTGGGAAATGAGCAGTTCTTC.

The gene calls are TRBV19 and TRBJ1-2; D unclear. V gave up 2 bases and J gave up 3 bases, with 10 bases separating them. The CDR3 loop spans 14 amino acids. Germline lookup yields CDR1 LNHDA and CDR2 SQIVND (reference sequence). CDR3 amino acids: CASSISRQDYGYTF. The CDR3 DNA is TGTGCCAGTAGTATAAGTCGGCAGGACTATGGCTACACCTTC.

This chain links TRBV27 with TRBJ1-5; TRBD1 is a possible D gene (5 bases). The germline CDR1 and CDR2 sequences are MNHEY and SMNVEV (reference sequence). This CDR3 comprises 16 residues. The V end lost 3 bases, the J end lost 2 bases, and 14 bases lay between the germline ends. The CDR3 loop reads CASSFPGGAGNQPQHF. In nucleotides, the CDR3 is TGTGCCAGCAGTTTTCCGGGCGGGGCTGGCAATCAGCCCCAGCATTTT.

The gene calls are TRBV19 and TRBJ2-7; TRBD1 aligns across 10 bases. V shed 6 bases, J shed 5 bases, and the junction held 7 bases outside the gene matches. Germline CDR1 is LNHDA and CDR2 is SQIVND (reference sequence). The CDR3 has 14 amino acids. CDR3 nucleotides: TGTGCCAGTAGCCCGGGACAGGGGTCCCACGAGCAGTACTTC. Its translation is CASSPGQGSHEQYF.

V usage is TRBV5-6 and J usage is TRBJ1-4, with D perhaps matching TRBD1 (6 bases). Deletions cut 1 base from V and 4 bases from J, with 11 bases between. Germline V lookup: CDR1 SGHDT, CDR2 YYEEEE. The CDR3 is 15 residues long. DNA for the CDR3: TGTGCCAGCAGCTTGTCGGGGGCGAGTAATGAAAAACTGTTTTTT. Translating gives CASSLSGASNEKLFF.

The rearrangement uses TRBV19 and TRBJ1-5; D might be TRBD1 (5 bases). The CDR3 has 15 residues. CDR1 and CDR2 from the germline V gene are LNHDA and SQIVND (reference sequence). V was pared by 3 bases and J by 7 bases, with 16 bases between. CDR3 sequence: CASSILSGTGQPQHF. CDR3 DNA: TGTGCCAGTAGTATCCTATCAGGGACGGGGCAGCCCCAGCATTTT.